These 26 T cell receptor beta chains came from one sample sequenced in a study of cytomegalovirus exposure and HLA in healthy donors. In the PCR, 60 Vbeta and 13 Jbeta primers were used. Sequencing used immunoSEQ multiplex PCR; TCRdb keeps in-frame clones, though not all of them. Altogether around 190,000 clones are present, over 60% being singletons, with the ten largest covering more than 5.5%. Sequenced input: PBMCs. The receptors stem from a man in his forties in good health and CMV-seronegative.

The V and J genes are TRBV7-2 and TRBJ2-7; 12 bases fit TRBD2. CDR3 size: 15 residues. Losses at the gene ends were 4 bases for V and 6 bases for J; bases not matched to a gene: 7. CDR1 and CDR2 from the germline V gene are SGHTA and FQGNSA. CDR3 loop: CASSWMTSGGSEQYF. DNA for the CDR3: TGTGCCAGCAGCTGGATGACTAGCGGGGGAAGCGAGCAGTACTTC.

This clone appeared a few times. Here the CDR3 reads CASSLDAGGHNEQFF. In nucleotides, the CDR3 is TGTGCCAGCAGCTTAGACGCAGGGGGCCACAATGAGCAGTTCTTC. V and J are TRBV7-9 and TRBJ2-1; TRBD1 agrees at 8 bases. The CDR3 is made up of 15 amino acids. CDR1 and CDR2 (germline): SEHNR, FQNEAQ (reference sequence). V lost 1 base and J lost 5; bases outside the gene matches: 4.

The chain joins TRBV11-2 to TRBJ1-3; D is unclear. The V gene lost 8 bases and the J gene lost 0 bases, with 11 bases spanning the gap. Germline values: CDR1 SGHAT, CDR2 FQNNGV. The CDR3 has 14 residues. In DNA form, the CDR3 reads TGTGCCAGCGGGCCACTCGTCTCTGGAAACACCATATATTTT. Translation: CASGPLVSGNTIYF.

The V call is TRBV19, the J call TRBJ1-2, with a weak D call TRBD1 (5 bases). This CDR3 is 16 amino acids long. Germline CDR1 LNHDA, CDR2 SQIVND (reference sequence). V was clipped by 4 bases and J by 4 bases, with 19 bases between them. CDR3 bases: TGTGCCAGTAGTAACAAGCCGGGACGGGGGATCTATGGCTACACCTTC. It codes for CASSNKPGRGIYGYTF.

The chain combines TRBV4-3 with TRBJ1-2, with D perhaps TRBD1 (6 bases). Germline assignment: CDR1 LGHNA and CDR2 YSLEER. This CDR3 region has 14 residues. The V end was cut by 1 base, the J end by 4 bases, with 10 bases between. The CDR3 DNA follows: TGCGCCAGCAGCCAAGGGACAGAGCCCTATGGCTACACCTTC. Amino acid sequence: CASSQGTEPYGYTF.

Only a few counts were recorded for this clone. CDR3 DNA sequence: TGTGCCAGCAGCTCTAGCGGGAGGACCGAGAATGAGCAGTTCTTC. Encoded protein: CASSSSGRTENEQFF. V and J are TRBV7-9 and TRBJ2-1; 11 bases are shared with TRBD2. Germline V CDR1 and CDR2: SEHNR, FQNEAQ (reference sequence). The junction had 6 bases not matched to a gene; V was cut back by 4 bases and J by 7 bases. The CDR3 consists of 15 residues.

V and J are TRBV14 and TRBJ1-2, with D uncertain. Germline CDR1 and CDR2: SGHDN and FVKESK. The V end lost 1 base, the J end lost 4 bases, and 7 bases lay between the germline ends. The CDR3 contains 13 residues. The CDR3 is CASSQASSYGYTF. The CDR3 DNA follows: TGTGCCAGCAGCCAAGCTAGTAGCTATGGCTACACCTTC.

V is TRBV7-9 and J is TRBJ2-1; 9 positions agree with TRBD2. This CDR3 contains 14 residues. Germline V gene data show CDR1 as SEHNR and CDR2 as FQNEAQ (reference sequence). V lost 5 bases and J lost 5; bases outside the gene matches: 4. This chain's CDR3 is CASSIGLAHNEQFF. CDR3 bases: TGTGCCAGCAGCATAGGACTAGCGCACAATGAGCAGTTCTTC.

This clone has just one count. The chain couples TRBV19 to TRBJ1-1; 7 nucleotides match TRBD1. The CDR3 runs to 10 residues. The junction had 1 base not matched to a gene; V was cut back by 7 bases and J by 8 bases. Per the germline V gene, CDR1 is LNHDA and CDR2 is SQIVND (reference sequence). The CDR3 loop is CASTDREAFF. The CDR3 DNA reads TGTGCCAGTACGGACAGGGAAGCTTTCTTT.

The chain employs TRBV7-2 and TRBJ1-2; 9 bases are a match to TRBD1. The germline gives CDR1 SGHTA, CDR2 FQGNSA. The length of the CDR3 is 15 residues. With V trimmed by 5 bases and J by 4 bases, 8 bases remained unmatched. In DNA, the CDR3 is TGTGCCAGCAGCCTCGGACAGGGGTGGTTCTATGGCTACACCTTC. This encodes CASSLGQGWFYGYTF.

The gene calls are TRBV4-3 and TRBJ1-2; D is ambiguous. V gave up 0 bases and J gave up 7 bases, with 12 bases separating them. The CDR3 spans 14 residues. CDR1 is LGHNA and CDR2 is YSLEER in the germline V gene. CDR3 in amino acids: CASSQDRGFGGYTF. The CDR3 region has the DNA TGCGCCAGCAGCCAAGATAGAGGGTTCGGTGGCTACACCTTC.

The chain links TRBV11-2 to TRBJ2-7, with 15 bases lining up with TRBD2. V lost 5 bases and J lost 2; bases outside the gene matches: 7. The CDR3 sequence is 17 residues long. Germline assignment: CDR1 SGHAT and CDR2 FQNNGV. CDR3 sequence: CASSPGTSGGLTYEQYF. Written as DNA, the CDR3 is TGTGCCAGCAGCCCAGGGACTAGCGGGGGGTTGACCTACGAGCAGTACTTC.

The rearrangement links TRBV4-3 to TRBJ2-2; the match to TRBD2 covers 7 bases. CDR3 size: 17 residues. The germline V gene has CDR1 LGHNA and CDR2 YSLEER. V trimming: 0 bases; J trimming: 0 bases; junction bases outside the gene matches: 4. In nucleotides, the CDR3 is TGCGCCAGCAGCCAAGATCGGCTAGCGGCGAACACCGGGGAGCTGTTTTTT. Translated: CASSQDRLAANTGELFF.

This clone was observed once. V usage is TRBV25-1 and J usage is TRBJ2-3; TRBD2 might be the D (6 bases). V was shortened by 6 bases and J by 3 bases, with 16 bases between the two germline ends. From germline, CDR1 is MGHDK and CDR2 SYGVNS. CDR3 length equals 15 residues. This CDR3 reads CASSSAGPGTDTQYF. CDR3 sequence (DNA): TGTGCCAGCAGCTCGGCGGGGCCCGGGACAGATACGCAGTATTTT.

The chain is built from TRBV7-6 and TRBJ2-7, with 11 bases aligning to TRBD2. The CDR3 is made up of 17 amino acids. Germline values: CDR1 SGHVS, CDR2 FNYEAQ. Trimming removed 6 bases from V and 1 base from J; junction bases left unmatched: 11. In DNA form, the CDR3 reads TGTGCCAGCAGTCCCTGGATTAGCGGGGGGGATTCCTACGAGCAGTACTTC. It encodes CASSPWISGGDSYEQYF.

This clone was found once. The V and J genes are TRBV7-9 and TRBJ1-6, with D possibly being TRBD1 (5 bases). Germline V gene data show CDR1 as SEHNR and CDR2 as FQNEAQ (reference sequence). This CDR3 has 15 amino acids. Deletions cut 8 bases from V and 8 bases from J, with 19 bases between. As DNA, the CDR3 is TGTGCCAGCCTAAGCGGGCCAGGGATGGATTCACCCCTCCACTTT. Translated, it gives CASLSGPGMDSPLHF.

This chain links TRBV7-2 with TRBJ2-1; TRBD2 aligns across 9 bases. In germline, CDR1 is SGHTA, CDR2 FQGNSA. Trimming took 5 bases from V and 3 from J; bases not matched to a gene: 8. This CDR3 has 16 amino acids. CDR3 in amino acids: CASSEQSSGNYNEQFF. The CDR3 DNA reads as TGTGCCAGCAGCGAGCAGTCTAGCGGGAACTACAATGAGCAGTTCTTC.

V is TRBV25-1 and J is TRBJ2-4; weak D call: TRBD2 (6 bases). The CDR3 contains 18 residues. The germline V and J ends were trimmed by 3 bases and 4 bases, with 22 bases remaining between them. Germline V lookup: CDR1 MGHDK, CDR2 SYGVNS. The CDR3 region has the DNA TGTGCCAGCAGTGAGTCCCTGGGCGGGATGTGGGGGAAAAACATTCAGTACTTC. This gives the protein CASSESLGGMWGKNIQYF.

The chain links TRBV19 to TRBJ2-7; 9 nucleotides agree with TRBD2. The CDR3 is made up of 13 amino acids. V lost 5 bases to trimming and J lost 6 bases; unmatched junction nucleotides: 5. CDR1 and CDR2 from the germline V gene are LNHDA and SQIVND (reference sequence). The CDR3 region has the DNA TGTGCCAGTAGTTGGGGGACTAGCTTCGAGCAGTACTTC. Protein product: CASSWGTSFEQYF. The whole variable domain, filled in from reference TRBV19 and TRBJ2-7, reads DGGITQSPKYLFRKEGQNVTLSCEQNLNHDAMYWYRQDPGQGLRLIYYSQIVNDFQKGDIAEGYSVSREKKESFPLTVTSAQKNPTAFYLCASSWGTSFEQYFGPGTRLTVT.

The rearrangement joins TRBV7-2 to TRBJ2-5; 8 nucleotides line up with TRBD2. There are 17 residues in the CDR3. V shed 6 bases and J 5 bases; nucleotides not matched to a gene: 17. Germline V lookup: CDR1 SGHTA, CDR2 FQGNSA. The CDR3 loop is CASSKRPGLESPETQYF. Here the CDR3 DNA reads TGTGCCAGCAGTAAAAGACCGGGACTAGAATCTCCGGAGACCCAGTACTTC.

The J gene is TRBJ2-7, the V gene TRBV5-1, with a possible D match to TRBD1 (7 bases). Trimming pared 4 bases from V and 2 bases from J, leaving 16 bases between. Germline CDR1 reads SGHRS; CDR2 reads YFSETQ. The CDR3 loop spans 15 amino acids. DNA of the CDR3: TGCGCCAGCAGCGGGGGGCCGGGACAGCCCTACGAGCAGTACTTC. As protein: CASSGGPGQPYEQYF.

The chain employs TRBV7-2 and TRBJ2-1; 8 nucleotides match TRBD2. Germline V gene data show CDR1 as SGHTA and CDR2 as FQGNSA. Trimming cost V 5 bases and J 1 base; bases outside gene matches: 7. The CDR3 extends over 16 amino acids. The CDR3 DNA reads as TGTGCCAGCAGCCTGGGACTAGTGTTATCCTACAATGAGCAGTTCTTC. Encoded protein: CASSLGLVLSYNEQFF.

The CDR3 is CASSQSPLQAHQPQHF. CDR3 coding DNA: TGCGCCAGCAGCCAATCGCCGCTACAGGCCCATCAGCCCCAGCATTTT. V is TRBV4-1 and J is TRBJ1-5; possible D gene TRBD1, 5 bases. Per the germline V gene, CDR1 is MGHRA and CDR2 is YSYEKL. CDR3 length: 16 residues. Trimming left V 2 bases short and J 5 bases short, with 16 bases between.

This chain connects TRBV11-2 to TRBJ2-5; 8 bases are a match to TRBD1. J gave up 2 bases and V 1 base, and 6 bases lay outside the gene matches. This CDR3 region has 16 residues. Germline CDR1 reads SGHAT; CDR2 reads FQNNGV. The CDR3 nucleotides are TGTGCCAGCAGCTTAGTCAGGGGGCTAGGGCAAGAGACCCAGTACTTC. This codes for CASSLVRGLGQETQYF.

The gene calls are TRBV6-4 and TRBJ2-1; D may be TRBD1 (6 bases). Trimming pared 6 bases from V and 15 bases from J, leaving 21 bases between. Germline V gives CDR1 MRHNA, CDR2 SNTAGT. This CDR3 spans 13 amino acids. The CDR3, as DNA: TGTGCCAGCAGCCCCGAGGGGCGACAGGAAGTGTTCTTC. Its translation: CASSPEGRQEVFF.

In its sample, this clone was seen once. Additional DNA sequences in this sample encode the identical CDR3. The chain employs TRBV27 and TRBJ1-2, with 9 positions matching TRBD1. The CDR3 loop spans 13 amino acids. Trimming cost V 6 bases and J 4 bases; bases outside gene matches: 3. Germline loops: CDR1 MNHEY, CDR2 SMNVEV (reference sequence). CDR3 coding DNA: TGTGCCAGCAGAACAGGGGGCGGCTATGGCTACACCTTC. It is translated as CASRTGGGYGYTF.